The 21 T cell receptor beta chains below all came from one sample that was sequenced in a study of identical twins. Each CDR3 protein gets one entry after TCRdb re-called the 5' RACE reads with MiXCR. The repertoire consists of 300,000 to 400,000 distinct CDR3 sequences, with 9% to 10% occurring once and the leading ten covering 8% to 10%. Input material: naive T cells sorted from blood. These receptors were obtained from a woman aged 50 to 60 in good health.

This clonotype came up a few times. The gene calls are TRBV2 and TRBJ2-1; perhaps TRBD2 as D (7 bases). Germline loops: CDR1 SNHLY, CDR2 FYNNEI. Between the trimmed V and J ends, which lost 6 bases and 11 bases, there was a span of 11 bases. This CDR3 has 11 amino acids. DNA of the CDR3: TGTGCCAGCAGCGGGCGGGGGCAGCAGTTCTTC. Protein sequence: CASSGRGQQFF.

CDR3 DNA sequence: TGCAGTGCCAGTTGGTTGAGGGACCAAGAGACCCAGTACTTC. Translating gives CSASWLRDQETQYF. This chain links TRBV20-1 with TRBJ2-5, with a tentative D call TRBD2 (5 bases). Per the germline V gene, CDR1 is DFQATT and CDR2 is SNEGSKA (reference sequence). The CDR3 sequence is 14 residues long. With 6 bases removed from V and 0 bases from J, the gap between germline ends came to 14 bases.

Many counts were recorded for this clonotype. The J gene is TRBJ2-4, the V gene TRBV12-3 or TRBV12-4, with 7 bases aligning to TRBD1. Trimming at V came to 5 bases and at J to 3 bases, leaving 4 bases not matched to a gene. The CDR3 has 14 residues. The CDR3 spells CASSPGQNKNIQYF. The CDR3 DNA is TGTGCCAGCAGTCCGGGACAGAACAAAAACATTCAGTACTTC.

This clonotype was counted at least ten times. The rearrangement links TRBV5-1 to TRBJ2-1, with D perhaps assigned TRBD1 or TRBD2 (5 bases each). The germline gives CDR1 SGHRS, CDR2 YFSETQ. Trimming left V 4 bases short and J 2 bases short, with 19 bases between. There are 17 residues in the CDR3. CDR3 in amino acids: CASSLHQGRRPYNEQFF. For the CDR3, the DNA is TGCGCCAGCAGCCTACACCAGGGAAGGAGGCCCTACAATGAGCAGTTCTTC.

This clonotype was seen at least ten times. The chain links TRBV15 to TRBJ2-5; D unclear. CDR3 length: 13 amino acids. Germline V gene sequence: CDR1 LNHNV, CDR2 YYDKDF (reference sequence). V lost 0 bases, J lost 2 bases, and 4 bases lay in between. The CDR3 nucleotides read TGTGCCACCAGCAGAGAAGTTCAAGAGACCCAGTACTTC. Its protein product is CATSREVQETQYF.

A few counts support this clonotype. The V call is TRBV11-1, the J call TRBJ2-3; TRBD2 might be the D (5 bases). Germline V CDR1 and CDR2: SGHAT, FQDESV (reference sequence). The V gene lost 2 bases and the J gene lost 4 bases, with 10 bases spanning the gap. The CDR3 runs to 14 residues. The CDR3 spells CASSLMRESDTQYF. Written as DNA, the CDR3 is TGTGCCAGCAGCTTAATGAGGGAGTCAGATACGCAGTATTTT. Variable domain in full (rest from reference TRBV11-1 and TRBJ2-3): EAEVAQSPRYKITEKSQAVAFWCDPISGHATLYWYRQILGQGPELLVQFQDESVVDDSQLPKDRFSAERLKGVDSTLKIQPAELGDSAMYLCASSLMRESDTQYFGPGTRLTVL.

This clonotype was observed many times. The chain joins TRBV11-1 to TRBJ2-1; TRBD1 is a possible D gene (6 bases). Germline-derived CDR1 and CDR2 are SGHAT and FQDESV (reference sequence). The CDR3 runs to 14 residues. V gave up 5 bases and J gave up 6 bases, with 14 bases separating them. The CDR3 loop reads CASSLVTGSNEQFF. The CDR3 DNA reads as TGTGCCAGCAGCCTAGTGACAGGTAGCAATGAGCAGTTCTTC.

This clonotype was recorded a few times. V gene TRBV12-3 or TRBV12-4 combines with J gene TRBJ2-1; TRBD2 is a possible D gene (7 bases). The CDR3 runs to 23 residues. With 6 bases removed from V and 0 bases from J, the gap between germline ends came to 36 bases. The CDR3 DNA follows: TGTGCCAGCAGCGGCCAGAGAAGGGGGGAGGGTAGTTCAGCCTTGAGCTCCTACAATGAGCAGTTCTTC. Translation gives CASSGQRRGEGSSALSSYNEQFF.

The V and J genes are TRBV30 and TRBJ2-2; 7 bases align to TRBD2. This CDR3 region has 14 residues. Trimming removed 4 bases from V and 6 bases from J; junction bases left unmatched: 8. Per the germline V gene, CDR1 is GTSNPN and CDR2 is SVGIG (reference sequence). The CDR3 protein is CAWTHGLDAGELFF. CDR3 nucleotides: TGTGCCTGGACTCACGGACTAGATGCCGGGGAGCTGTTTTTT.

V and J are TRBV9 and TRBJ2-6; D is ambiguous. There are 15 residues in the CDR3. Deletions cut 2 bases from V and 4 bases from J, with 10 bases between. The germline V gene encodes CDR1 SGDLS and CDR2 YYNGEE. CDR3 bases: TGTGCCAGCAGCGTCGACACCCGAGGGGCCAACGTCCTGACTTTC. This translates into CASSVDTRGANVLTF.

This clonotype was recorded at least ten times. CDR3 sequence reads: CASSFGPGGYNEQFF. CDR3 DNA: TGTGCCAGCAGCTTCGGCCCGGGCGGCTACAATGAGCAGTTCTTC. The rearrangement joins TRBV7-3 to TRBJ2-1; D gene unclear. Germline CDR1 and CDR2: SGHTA and FQGTGA. The CDR3 extends over 15 amino acids. Trimming took off 3 bases at V and 3 bases at J, with 12 bases between the two ends.

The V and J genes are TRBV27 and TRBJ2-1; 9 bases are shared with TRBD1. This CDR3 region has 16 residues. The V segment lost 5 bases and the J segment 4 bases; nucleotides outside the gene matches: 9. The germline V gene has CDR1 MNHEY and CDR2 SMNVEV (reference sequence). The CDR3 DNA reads TGTGCCAGCAGTCCTTGGAGGACAGGGGTTTACAATGAGCAGTTCTTC. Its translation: CASSPWRTGVYNEQFF.

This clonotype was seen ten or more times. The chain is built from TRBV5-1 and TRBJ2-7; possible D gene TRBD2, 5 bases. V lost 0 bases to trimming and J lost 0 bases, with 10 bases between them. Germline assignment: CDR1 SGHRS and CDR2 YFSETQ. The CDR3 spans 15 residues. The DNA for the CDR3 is TGCGCCAGCAGCTTGGAAGCGGTTAGCTCCTACGAGCAGTACTTC. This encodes CASSLEAVSSYEQYF. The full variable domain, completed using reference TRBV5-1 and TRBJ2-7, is KAGVTQTPRYLIKTRGQQVTLSCSPISGHRSVSWYQQTPGQGLQFLFEYFSETQRNKGNFPGRFSGRQFSNSRSEMNVSTLELGDSALYLCASSLEAVSSYEQYFGPGTRLTVT.

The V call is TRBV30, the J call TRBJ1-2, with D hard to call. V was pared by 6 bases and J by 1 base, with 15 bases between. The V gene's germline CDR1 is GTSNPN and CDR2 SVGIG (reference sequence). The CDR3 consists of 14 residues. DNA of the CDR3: TGTGCCTGCCTGAATACGGAAAATAACTATGGCTACACCTTC. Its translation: CACLNTENNYGYTF.

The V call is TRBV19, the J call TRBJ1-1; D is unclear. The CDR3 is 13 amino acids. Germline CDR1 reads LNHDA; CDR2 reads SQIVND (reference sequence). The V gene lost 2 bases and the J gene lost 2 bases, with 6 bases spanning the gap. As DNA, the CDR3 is TGTGCCAGTAGTATATCGGTTAACACTGAAGCTTTCTTT. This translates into CASSISVNTEAFF.

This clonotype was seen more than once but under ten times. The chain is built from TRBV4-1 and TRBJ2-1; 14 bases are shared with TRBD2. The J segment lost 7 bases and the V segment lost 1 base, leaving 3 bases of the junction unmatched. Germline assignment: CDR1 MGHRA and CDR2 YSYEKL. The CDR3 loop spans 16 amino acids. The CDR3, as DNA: TGCGCCAGCAGCCAAGTTGGACTAGCGGGAGGAAATGAGCAGTTCTTC. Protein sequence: CASSQVGLAGGNEQFF.

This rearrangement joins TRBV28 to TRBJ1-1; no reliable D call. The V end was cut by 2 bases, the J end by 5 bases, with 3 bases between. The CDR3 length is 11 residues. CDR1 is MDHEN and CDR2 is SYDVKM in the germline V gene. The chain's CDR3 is CASSLTTEAFF. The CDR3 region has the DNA TGTGCCAGCAGTTTAACGACTGAAGCTTTCTTT. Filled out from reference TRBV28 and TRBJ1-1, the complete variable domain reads DVKVTQSSRYLVKRTGEKVFLECVQDMDHENMFWYRQDPGLGLRLIYFSYDVKMKEKGDIPEGYSVSREKKERFSLILESASTNQTSMYLCASSLTTEAFFGQGTRLTVV.

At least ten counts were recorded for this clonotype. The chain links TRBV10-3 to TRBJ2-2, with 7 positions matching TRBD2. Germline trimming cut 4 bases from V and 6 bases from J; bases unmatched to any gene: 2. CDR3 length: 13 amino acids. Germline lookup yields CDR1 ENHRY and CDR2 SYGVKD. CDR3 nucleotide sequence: TGTGCCATCAGTGCGACTAGCCCCGGGGAGCTGTTTTTT. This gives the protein CAISATSPGELFF.

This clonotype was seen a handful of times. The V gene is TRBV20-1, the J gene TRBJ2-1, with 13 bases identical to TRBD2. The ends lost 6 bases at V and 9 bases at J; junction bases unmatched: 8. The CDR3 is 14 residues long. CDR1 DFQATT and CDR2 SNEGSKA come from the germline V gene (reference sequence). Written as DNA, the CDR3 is TGCAGTGCAACCGGGACTAGCGGGATCGGTGAGCAGTTCTTC. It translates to CSATGTSGIGEQFF.

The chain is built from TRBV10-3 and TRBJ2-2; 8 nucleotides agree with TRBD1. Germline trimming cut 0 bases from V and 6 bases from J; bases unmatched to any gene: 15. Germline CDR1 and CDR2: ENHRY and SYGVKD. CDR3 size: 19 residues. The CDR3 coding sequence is TGTGCCATCAGTGAGTCGTGGGACAGGTTCGAGCTAAACGCCGGGGAGCTGTTTTTT. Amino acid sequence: CAISESWDRFELNAGELFF.

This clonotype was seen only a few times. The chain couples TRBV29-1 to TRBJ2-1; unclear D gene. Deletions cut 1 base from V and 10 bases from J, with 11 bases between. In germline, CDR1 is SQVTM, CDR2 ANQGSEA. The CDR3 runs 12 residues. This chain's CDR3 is CSVEVASREQFF. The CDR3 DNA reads TGCAGCGTTGAAGTGGCAAGCAGGGAGCAGTTCTTC.